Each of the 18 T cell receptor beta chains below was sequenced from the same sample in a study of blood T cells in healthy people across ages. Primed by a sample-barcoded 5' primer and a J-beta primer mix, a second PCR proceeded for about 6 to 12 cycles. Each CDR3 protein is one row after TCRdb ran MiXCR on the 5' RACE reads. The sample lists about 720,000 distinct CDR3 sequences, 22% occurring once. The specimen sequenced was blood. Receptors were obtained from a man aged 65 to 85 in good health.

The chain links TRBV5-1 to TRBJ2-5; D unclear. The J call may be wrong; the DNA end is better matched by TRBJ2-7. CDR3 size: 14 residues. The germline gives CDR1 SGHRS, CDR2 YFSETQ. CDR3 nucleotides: TGCGCCAGCAGCTTGGCCAGCCAGACCTACGAGCAGTACTTC. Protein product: CASSLASQTYEQYF.

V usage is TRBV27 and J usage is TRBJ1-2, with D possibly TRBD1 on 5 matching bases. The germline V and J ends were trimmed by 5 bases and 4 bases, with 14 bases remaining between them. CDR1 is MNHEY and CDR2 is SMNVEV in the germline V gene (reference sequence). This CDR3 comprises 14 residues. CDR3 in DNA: TGTGCCAGCAGTCCCGACAGAGGAAGCTATGGCTACACCTTC. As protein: CASSPDRGSYGYTF.

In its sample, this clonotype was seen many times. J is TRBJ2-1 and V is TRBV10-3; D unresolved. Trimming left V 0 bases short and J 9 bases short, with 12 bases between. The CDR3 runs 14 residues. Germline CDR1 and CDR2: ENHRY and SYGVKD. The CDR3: CAISESVDLGEQFF. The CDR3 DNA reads TGTGCCATCAGTGAGTCGGTCGACCTTGGTGAGCAGTTCTTC.

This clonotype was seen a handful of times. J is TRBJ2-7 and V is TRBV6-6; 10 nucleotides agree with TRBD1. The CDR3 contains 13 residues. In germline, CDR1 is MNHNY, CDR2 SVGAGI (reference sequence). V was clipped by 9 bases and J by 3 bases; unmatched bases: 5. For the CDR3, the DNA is TGTGCCAGTCAGGGGACAGGGGTCTACGAGCAGTACGTC. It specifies CASQGTGVYEQYV.

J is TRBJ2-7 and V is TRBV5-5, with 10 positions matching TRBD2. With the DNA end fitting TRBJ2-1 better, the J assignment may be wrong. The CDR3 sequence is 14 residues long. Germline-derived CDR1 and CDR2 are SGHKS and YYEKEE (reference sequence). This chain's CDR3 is CASSWSGGANEQFF. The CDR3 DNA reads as TGTGCCAGCAGCTGGAGCGGGGGGGCCAATGAGCAGTTCTTC.

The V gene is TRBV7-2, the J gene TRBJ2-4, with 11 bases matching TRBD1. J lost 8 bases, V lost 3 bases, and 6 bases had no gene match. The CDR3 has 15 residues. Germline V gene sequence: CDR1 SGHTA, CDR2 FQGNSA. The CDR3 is CASSFGQGAGHIQYF. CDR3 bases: TGTGCCAGCAGCTTCGGACAGGGGGCTGGACACATTCAGTACTTC.

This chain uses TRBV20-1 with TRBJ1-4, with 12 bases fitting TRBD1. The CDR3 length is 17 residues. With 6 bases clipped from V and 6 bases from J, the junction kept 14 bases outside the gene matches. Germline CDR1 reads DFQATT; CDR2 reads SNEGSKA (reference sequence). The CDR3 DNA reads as TGCAGTGCCCCTATGTTGGGACAGGGGGCTCCAGATGAAAAACTGTTTTTT. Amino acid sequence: CSAPMLGQGAPDEKLFF.

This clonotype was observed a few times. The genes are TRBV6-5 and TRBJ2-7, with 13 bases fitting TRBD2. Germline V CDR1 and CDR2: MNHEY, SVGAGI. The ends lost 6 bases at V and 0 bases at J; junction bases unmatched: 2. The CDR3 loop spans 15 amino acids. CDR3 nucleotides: TGTGCCAGCAGAGGGACTAGCGGGAACTCCTACGAGCAGTACGTC. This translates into CASRGTSGNSYEQYV.

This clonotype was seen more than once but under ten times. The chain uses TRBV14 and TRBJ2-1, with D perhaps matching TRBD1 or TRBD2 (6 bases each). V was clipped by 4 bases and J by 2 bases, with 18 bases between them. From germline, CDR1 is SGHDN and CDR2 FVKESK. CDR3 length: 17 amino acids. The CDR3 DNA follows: TGTGCCAGCAGCCTGGGGGTAGGGGGGCTGCCCTACAATGAGCAGTTCTTC. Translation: CASSLGVGGLPYNEQFF.

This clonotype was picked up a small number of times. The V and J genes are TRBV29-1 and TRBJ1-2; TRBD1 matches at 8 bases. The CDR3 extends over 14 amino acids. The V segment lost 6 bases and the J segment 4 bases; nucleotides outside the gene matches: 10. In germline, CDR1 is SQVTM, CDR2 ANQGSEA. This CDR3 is CSVTVTGGSYGYTF. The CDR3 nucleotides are TGCAGCGTCACAGTAACAGGGGGGAGCTATGGCTACACCTTC. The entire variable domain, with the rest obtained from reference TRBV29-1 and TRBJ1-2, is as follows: SAVISQKPSRDICQRGTSLTIQCQVDSQVTMMFWYRQQPGQSLTLIATANQGSEATYESGFVIDKFPISRPNLTFSTLTVSNMSPEDSSIYLCSVTVTGGSYGYTFGSGTRLTVV.

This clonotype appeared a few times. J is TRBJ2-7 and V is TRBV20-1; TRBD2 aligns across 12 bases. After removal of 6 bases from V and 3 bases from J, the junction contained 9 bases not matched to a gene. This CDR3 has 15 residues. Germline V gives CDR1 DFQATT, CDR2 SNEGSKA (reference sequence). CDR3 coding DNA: TGCAGTGCGCAACCGGGACTAGCGGGTATCTACGAGCAGTACTTC. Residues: CSAQPGLAGIYEQYF.

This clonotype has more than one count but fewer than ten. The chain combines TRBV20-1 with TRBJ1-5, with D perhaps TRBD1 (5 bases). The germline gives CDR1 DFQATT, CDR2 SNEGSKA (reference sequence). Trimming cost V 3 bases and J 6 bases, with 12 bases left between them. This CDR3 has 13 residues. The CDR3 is CSASTLGGQPQHF. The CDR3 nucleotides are TGCAGTGCTAGTACCCTGGGGGGTCAGCCCCAGCATTTT.

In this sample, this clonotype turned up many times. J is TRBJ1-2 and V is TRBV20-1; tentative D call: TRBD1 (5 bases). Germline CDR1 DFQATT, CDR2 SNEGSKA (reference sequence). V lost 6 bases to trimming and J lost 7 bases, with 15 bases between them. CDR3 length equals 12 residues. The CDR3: CSAPRGGGGYTF. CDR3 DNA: TGCAGTGCCCCGCGGGGCGGTGGTGGCTACACCTTC.

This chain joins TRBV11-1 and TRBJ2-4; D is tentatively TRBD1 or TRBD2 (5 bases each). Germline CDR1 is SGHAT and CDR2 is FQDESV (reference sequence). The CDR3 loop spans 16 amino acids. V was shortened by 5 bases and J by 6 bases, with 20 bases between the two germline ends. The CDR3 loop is CASSPPTGGGVNIQYF. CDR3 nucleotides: TGTGCCAGCAGCCCCCCCACAGGTGGGGGAGTAAACATTCAGTACTTC.

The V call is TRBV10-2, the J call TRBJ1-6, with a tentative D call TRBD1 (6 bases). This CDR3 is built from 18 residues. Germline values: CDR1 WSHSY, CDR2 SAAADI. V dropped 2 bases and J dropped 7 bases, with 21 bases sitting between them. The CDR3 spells CASSESLTGGSRNSPLHF. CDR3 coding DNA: TGCGCCAGCAGTGAGAGTCTTACGGGGGGCTCTCGGAATTCACCCCTCCACTTT.

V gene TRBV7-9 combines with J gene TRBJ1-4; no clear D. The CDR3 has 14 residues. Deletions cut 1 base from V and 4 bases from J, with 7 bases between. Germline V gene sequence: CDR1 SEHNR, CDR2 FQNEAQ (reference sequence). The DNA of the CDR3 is TGTGCCAGCAGCTTAGAGCGGTTTAATGAAAAACTGTTTTTT. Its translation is CASSLERFNEKLFF.

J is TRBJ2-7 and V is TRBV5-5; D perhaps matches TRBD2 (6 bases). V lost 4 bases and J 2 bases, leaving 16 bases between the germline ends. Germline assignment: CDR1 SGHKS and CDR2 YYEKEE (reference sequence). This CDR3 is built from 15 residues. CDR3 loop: CASSLGGEIPYEQYV. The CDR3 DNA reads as TGTGCCAGCAGCCTGGGGGGAGAAATCCCCTACGAGCAGTACGTC.

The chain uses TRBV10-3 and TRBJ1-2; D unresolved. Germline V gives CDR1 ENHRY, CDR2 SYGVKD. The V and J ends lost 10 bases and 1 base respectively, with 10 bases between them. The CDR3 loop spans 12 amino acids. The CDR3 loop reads CATRRINYGYTF. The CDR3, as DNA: TGTGCCACCCGACGGATTAACTATGGCTACACCTTC.